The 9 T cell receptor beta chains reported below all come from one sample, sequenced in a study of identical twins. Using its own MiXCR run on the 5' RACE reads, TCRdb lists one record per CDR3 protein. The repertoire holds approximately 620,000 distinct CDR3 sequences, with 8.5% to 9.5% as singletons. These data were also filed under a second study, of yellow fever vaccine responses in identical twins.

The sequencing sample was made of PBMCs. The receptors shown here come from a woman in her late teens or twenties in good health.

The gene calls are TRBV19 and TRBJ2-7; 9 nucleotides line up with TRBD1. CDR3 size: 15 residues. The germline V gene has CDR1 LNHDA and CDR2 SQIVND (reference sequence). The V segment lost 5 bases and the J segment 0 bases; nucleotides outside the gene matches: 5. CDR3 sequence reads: CASSAGTGLSYEQYF. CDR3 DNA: TGTGCCAGTAGTGCGGGGACAGGGCTCTCCTACGAGCAGTACTTC.

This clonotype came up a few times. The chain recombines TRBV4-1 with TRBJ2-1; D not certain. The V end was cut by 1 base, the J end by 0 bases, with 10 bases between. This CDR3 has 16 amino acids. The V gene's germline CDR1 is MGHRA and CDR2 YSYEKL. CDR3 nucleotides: TGCGCCAGCAGCCAAGTAAATATTGTCTCCTACAATGAGCAGTTCTTC. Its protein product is CASSQVNIVSYNEQFF.

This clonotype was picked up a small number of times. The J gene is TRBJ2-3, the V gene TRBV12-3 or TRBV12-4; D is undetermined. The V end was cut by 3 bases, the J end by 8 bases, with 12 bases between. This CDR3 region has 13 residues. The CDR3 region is CASSFSPGFTQYF. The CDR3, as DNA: TGTGCCAGCAGTTTTTCCCCGGGTTTTACGCAGTATTTT.

CDR3 DNA: TGTGCCATCAGTGAGCCGGGACAGGGGGCCGGGGAGCTGTTTTTT. Residues: CAISEPGQGAGELFF. The rearrangement links TRBV10-3 to TRBJ2-2; 11 bases align to TRBD1. Germline CDR1 ENHRY, CDR2 SYGVKD. The CDR3 is 15 residues long. Losses at the gene ends were 2 bases for V and 6 bases for J; bases not matched to a gene: 2.

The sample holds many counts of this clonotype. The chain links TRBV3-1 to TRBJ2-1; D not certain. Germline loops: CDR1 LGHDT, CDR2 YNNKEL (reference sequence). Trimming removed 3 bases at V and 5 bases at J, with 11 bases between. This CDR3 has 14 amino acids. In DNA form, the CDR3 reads TGTGCCAGCAGCCACCTATGGACCGACAATGAGCAGTTCTTC. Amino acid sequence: CASSHLWTDNEQFF.

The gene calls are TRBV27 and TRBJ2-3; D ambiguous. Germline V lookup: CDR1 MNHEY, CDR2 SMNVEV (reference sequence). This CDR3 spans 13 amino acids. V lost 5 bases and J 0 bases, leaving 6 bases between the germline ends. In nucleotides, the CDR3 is TGTGCCAGCAGTCCGTGGAGCACAGATACGCAGTATTTT. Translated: CASSPWSTDTQYF.

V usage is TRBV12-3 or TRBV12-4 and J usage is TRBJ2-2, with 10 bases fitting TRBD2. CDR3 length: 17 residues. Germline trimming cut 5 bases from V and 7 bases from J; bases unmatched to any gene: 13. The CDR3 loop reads CASSPASGRVDDGELFF. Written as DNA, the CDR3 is TGTGCCAGCAGTCCGGCCAGCGGGAGGGTAGATGACGGGGAGCTGTTTTTT.

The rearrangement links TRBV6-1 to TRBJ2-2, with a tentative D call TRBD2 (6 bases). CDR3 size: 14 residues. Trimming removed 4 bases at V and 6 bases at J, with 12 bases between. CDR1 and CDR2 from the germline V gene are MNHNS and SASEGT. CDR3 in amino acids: CASSAPGEAGELFF. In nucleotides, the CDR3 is TGTGCCAGCAGTGCCCCGGGGGAGGCCGGGGAGCTGTTTTTT.

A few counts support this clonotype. The CDR3: CASSLGQGMEAFYGYTF. DNA for the CDR3: TGCGCCAGCAGCTTGGGGCAGGGCATGGAGGCTTTCTATGGCTACACCTTC. V and J are TRBV5-1 and TRBJ1-2; possible D gene TRBD1, 5 bases. This CDR3 contains 17 residues. V lost 0 bases, J lost 4 bases, and 19 bases lay in between. Per the germline V gene, CDR1 is SGHRS and CDR2 is YFSETQ.